A selection of T cell receptor beta chains follows, all from one sample in a study of cytomegalovirus exposure and HLA in healthy donors. TCRdb keeps only in-frame clones here, not all; method: immunoSEQ multiplex PCR. The repertoire holds around 180,000 clones, with 65% to 80% as singletons. The sequenced sample consisted of PBMCs. Receptor source: a woman in her forties in good health and CMV-seronegative. Each CDR3 is given with its conserved first and last residue. The D gene is left open where the match is weak. Size tells how often a clone was seen (once, few, many) or the class of an expanded clone, and some rows leave it out.

J	size	D	V	DNA	CDR3
TRBJ1-1	-	-	TRBV7-2	TGTGCCAGCAGCTTAGGGATCGGGGGCACTGAAGCTTTCTTT	CASSLGIGGTEAFF
TRBJ2-3	-	-	TRBV19	TGTGCCAGTAGGCTAGTCGGCACAGATACGCAGTATTTT	CASRLVGTDTQYF
TRBJ1-2	-	-	TRBV7-9	TGTGCCAGCAGCTTAGCACAGGGTTATGACTATGGCTACACCTTC	CASSLAQGYDYGYTF
TRBJ2-3	-	TRBD2	TRBV5-1	TGCGCCAGCAGCCCGGGACTAGTGGGCACAGATACGCAGTATTTT	CASSPGLVGTDTQYF
TRBJ1-1	-	-	TRBV7-2	TGTGCCAGCAGCTTAGATCTGAGCGCCCCGTTTGAAGCTTTCTTT	CASSLDLSAPFEAFF
TRBJ1-1	many	-	TRBV7-8	TGTGCCAGCAGCTTGGGGGCATACACTGAAGCTTTCTTT	CASSLGAYTEAFF
TRBJ1-1	few	-	TRBV5-6	TGTGCCAGCAGCTTGGCGCCACGAGACACTGAAGCTTTCTTT	CASSLAPRDTEAFF
TRBJ1-4	-	-	TRBV19	TGTGCCAGTAGTGTAACAACAGCAACTAATGAAAAACTGTTTTTT	CASSVTTATNEKLFF
TRBJ1-1	-	-	TRBV9	TGTGCCAGCAGCGTTTCTGTGCGGGATGCTGAAGCTTTCTTT	CASSVSVRDAEAFF
TRBJ1-1	few	TRBD1	TRBV29-1	TGCAGCGTTGGGGACAGGGGTGCAGCTTTCTTT	CSVGDRGAAFF
TRBJ1-2	-	-	TRBV29-1	TGCAGCGCTAGCCTTGGAGGGGGCTACACCTTC	CSASLGGGYTF
TRBJ2-5	-	-	TRBV10-3	TGTGCCATCAACGGGGATCACCAAGAGACCCAGTACTTC	CAINGDHQETQYF
TRBJ1-5	few	-	TRBV5-1	TGCGCCAGCAGCCCGGGGGGGAGGGTAGGCAATCAGCCCCAGCATTTT	CASSPGGRVGNQPQHF
TRBJ1-2	-	-	TRBV18	TGTGCCAGCTCATCGATCCAGGGTAGCTATGGCTACACCTTC	CASSSIQGSYGYTF
TRBJ2-7	-	-	TRBV7-9	TGTGCCAGCAGCTCATTGACAAACTCCTACAAGCAGTACTTC	CASSSLTNSYKQYF
TRBJ2-1	-	-	TRBV15	TGTGCCACCAGGCAGGCCGAAGGACGGGGGAACGATGAGCAGTTCTTC	CATRQAEGRGNDEQFF
TRBJ2-1	-	TRBD2	TRBV7-3	TGTGCCAGCAGCTCGACTAGCGGGGGGGCGCATGAGCAGTTCTTC	CASSSTSGGAHEQFF
TRBJ1-6	-	TRBD1	TRBV11-2	TGTGCCAGCAGCAATACCAGGGGGGAAGGACCCCTCCACTTT	CASSNTRGEGPLHF
TRBJ1-2	few	-	TRBV6-5	TGTGCCAGCAGTTACCTTAACAGGGACGGCTACACCTTC	CASSYLNRDGYTF
TRBJ2-2	-	-	TRBV19	TGTGCCAGTAGTATCCGACATAGGGGGGAGCTGTTTTTT	CASSIRHRGELFF
TRBJ2-3	-	-	TRBV4-3	TGCGCCAGCAGCCCCGATAGGGACTTCCTCACAGATACGCAGTATTTT	CASSPDRDFLTDTQYF
TRBJ2-2	-	TRBD1	TRBV5-1	TGCGCCAGCAGCTTGGTGGGACAGGGGCTCGGGGAGCTGTTTTTT	CASSLVGQGLGELFF
TRBJ2-3	-	-	TRBV20-1	TGCAGTGCTAGAGTCGCAGATACGCAGTATTTT	CSARVADTQYF
TRBJ2-3	-	-	TRBV7-9	TGTGCCAGCAGCCCCGGGTCGCACGGTGATACGCAGTATTTT	CASSPGSHGDTQYF
TRBJ2-1	few	-	TRBV19	TGTGCCACCCGGACTGGGAATGAGCAGTTCTTC	CATRTGNEQFF
TRBJ1-2	-	-	TRBV27	TGTGCCAGCAGTTCGTCGGGACATCCCTATGGCTACACCTTC	CASSSSGHPYGYTF
TRBJ2-7	once	TRBD2	TRBV5-4	TGTGCCAGCAGCCCCCCAGCGGGATGGGAGTACTTC	CASSPPAGWEYF
TRBJ2-5	few	TRBD2	TRBV5-1	TGCGCCAGCAGCCTAAGACTAGCGGGGGACCAAGAGACCCAGTACTTC	CASSLRLAGDQETQYF
TRBJ2-7	once	TRBD2	TRBV27	TGTGCCAGCAGCTCCGGGACTAGCGGCTACGAGCAGTACTTC	CASSSGTSGYEQYF
TRBJ2-5	-	-	TRBV29-1	TGCAGCGTTCCTACTGCCGGTTTGGAGACCCAGTACTTC	CSVPTAGLETQYF
TRBJ2-1	-	-	TRBV15	TGTGCCACCAGCAGATTAGATGAGCAGTTCTTC	CATSRLDEQFF
TRBJ2-5	-	-	TRBV6-6	TGTGCCAGCAGCCCGGACAGAAAGACCCAGTACTTC	CASSPDRKTQYF
TRBJ1-4	-	TRBD1	TRBV19	TGTGCCACCCGAGACAGGGTTGCAACTAATGAAAAACTGTTTTTT	CATRDRVATNEKLFF
TRBJ2-7	few	TRBD2	TRBV5-1	TGCGCCAGCAGCTTTAGCGGGAATCCGAACGAGCAGTACTTC	CASSFSGNPNEQYF
TRBJ1-2	once	-	TRBV5-1	TGCGCCAGCAGCTTGGCGGACAGAAACTATGGCTACACCTTC	CASSLADRNYGYTF
TRBJ2-5	-	-	TRBV9	TGTGCCAGCAACAGGGACCCTGGGATAGAGACCCAGTACTTC	CASNRDPGIETQYF
TRBJ1-3	-	-	TRBV6-5	TGTGCCAGCAGTTCCGCGGACTACTCTGGAAACACCATATATTTT	CASSSADYSGNTIYF
TRBJ1-1	-	TRBD1	TRBV5-8	TGTGCCAGCAGCGCTGGACAGGGATTCAACACTGAAGCTTTCTTT	CASSAGQGFNTEAFF
TRBJ1-2	-	-	TRBV5-6	TGTGCCAGCAGCGAACCAGGGTCCTATGGCTACACCTTC	CASSEPGSYGYTF
TRBJ1-1	few	-	TRBV4-1	TGCGCCAGCAGCTACCCCGGGGAGGCGACTGAAGCTTTCTTT	CASSYPGEATEAFF
TRBJ2-5	once	-	TRBV15	TGTGCCACCAGATACGAAACCGGGGAGGAGACCCAGTACTTC	CATRYETGEETQYF
TRBJ1-3	-	-	TRBV7-2	TGTGCCAGCAGCGCCGGTGGAAACACCATATATTTT	CASSAGGNTIYF
TRBJ1-1	-	-	TRBV28	TGTGCCAGCAGTACAGCCGACATGAACACTGAAGCTTTCTTT	CASSTADMNTEAFF
TRBJ2-1	once	TRBD2	TRBV6-1	TGTGCCAGCAGTGAAACGGAGACTAGCGGGTACAATGAGCAGTTCTTC	CASSETETSGYNEQFF
TRBJ2-5	-	-	TRBV5-1	TGCGCCAGCAGCCCCTCGGAGGGAGAGACCCAGTACTTC	CASSPSEGETQYF
TRBJ1-2	few	-	TRBV2	TGTGCCAGCAGTGAGGAGGTTGGCTACACCTTC	CASSEEVGYTF
TRBJ1-4	-	TRBD1	TRBV15	TGTGCCACCAGTAAGAACAGGGGCCTTAATGAAAAACTGTTTTTT	CATSKNRGLNEKLFF
TRBJ1-1	-	-	TRBV28	TGTGCCAGCAGCCGCAGGGGTTACACTGAAGCTTTCTTT	CASSRRGYTEAFF
TRBJ1-2	-	TRBD1	TRBV6-5	TGTGCCAGCAGATCCCTTACTACAGGGGATGGCTACACCTTC	CASRSLTTGDGYTF
TRBJ1-1	-	TRBD1	TRBV19	TGTGCCAGTAGTTCTTCCGGGACAGGGACGAACACTGAAGCTTTCTTT	CASSSSGTGTNTEAFF
TRBJ2-1	-	-	TRBV6-4	TGTGCCAGTAGTGACTCGTGGCACTACGGTGAGCAGTTCTTC	CASSDSWHYGEQFF
TRBJ1-1	few	-	TRBV5-1	TGCGCCACCAAGGAGGCAGGTGGAACTGAAGCTTTCTTT	CATKEAGGTEAFF